The TCR beta chain described here comes from a study of blood T cell repertoires in COVID-19. Study in general: Italy, Spain and the United States were the sources of the convalescent and acute COVID-19 samples. The analysed material was cDNA or gDNA that came from T cells, B-cell-depleted T cells, or PBMCs.

As originally analysed: Estimation of nucleated cell counts was performed using reference gene primer amplification. Clones were read by immunoSEQ multiplex PCR, and TCRdb kept only the in-frame ones, dropping some. V, J and clone size reflect that table, while D and trimming were determined from the DNA. The top ten hold approximately 2.3% of the sample, which has roughly 150,000 clones, approximately 91% seen once. This CDR3 is built from 13 residues. J was trimmed by 2 bases and V by 10 bases; bases with no gene match: 4. From germline, CDR1 is MDHEN and CDR2 SYDVKM. The material sequenced was peripheral blood. The clonotype originates from an older woman with acute or convalescent COVID-19. The chain carries TRBV28 and TRBJ1-2, with TRBD1 matching over 10 bases. The CDR3 coding sequence is TGTGCCACTAGGACAGGGGGAAACTATGGCTACACCTTC. Translation: CATRTGGNYGYTF.